These 6 T cell receptor beta chains share one sample of origin, sequenced in a study of PD-L1 blockade in urothelial cancer. This table comes from immunoSEQ multiplex PCR, and its TCRdb copy is limited to in-frame clones, with some not included. This table has approximately 110,000 clones, approximately 85% appearing once. The sequenced sample was PBMCs, obtained around atezolizumab (anti-PD-L1) treatment. The receptor source for this set is a man in his fifties with urothelial cancer.

This clone has just one count. V gene TRBV9 combines with J gene TRBJ2-5; D may be TRBD1 (6 bases). The CDR3 is made up of 13 amino acids. The germline V gene encodes CDR1 SGDLS and CDR2 YYNGEE. The germline V and J ends were trimmed by 0 bases and 3 bases, with 6 bases remaining between them. CDR3 DNA: TGTGCCAGCAGCGTAGGGACAGAAGAGACCCAGTACTTC. Translated, it gives CASSVGTEETQYF.

The table lists this clone with a count of one. The chain employs TRBV2 and TRBJ2-2, with D maybe TRBD2 (5 bases). CDR1 and CDR2 (germline): SNHLY, FYNNEI. The germline V and J ends were trimmed by 10 bases and 6 bases, with 15 bases remaining between them. This CDR3 comprises 13 residues. The CDR3 is CAIQRGGSGELFF. DNA for the CDR3: TGTGCCATCCAACGGGGTGGGTCCGGGGAGCTGTTTTTT.

The rearrangement joins TRBV28 to TRBJ2-6; tentatively, D is TRBD2 (5 bases). V shed 8 bases and J shed 1 base, with 12 bases lying between them. The CDR3 is 15 residues long. Germline V gives CDR1 MDHEN, CDR2 SYDVKM. The CDR3 region has the DNA TGTGCCAGCTCCAATAGGAGGTCTGGGGCCAACGTCCTGACTTTC. Translating gives CASSNRRSGANVLTF.

A single count supports this clone. The chain recombines TRBV10-2 with TRBJ2-7; 7 nucleotides align to TRBD2. Trimming removed 6 bases from V and 5 bases from J; junction bases left unmatched: 10. The CDR3 is 14 residues long. Germline V lookup: CDR1 WSHSY, CDR2 SAAADI. The DNA for the CDR3 is TGCGCCAGCAGCAGCAGCGGGATGATCAACGAGCAGTACTTC. Protein product: CASSSSGMINEQYF.

The V call is TRBV7-8, the J call TRBJ2-7; maybe TRBD2 (5 bases). CDR3 length: 14 residues. Trimming left V 5 bases short and J 2 bases short, with 13 bases between. Germline V gives CDR1 SGHVS, CDR2 FQNEAQ. CDR3 residues: CASSLRGDTYEQYF. CDR3 nucleotide sequence: TGTGCCAGCAGCCTCCGGGGTGACACCTACGAGCAGTACTTC.

J is TRBJ1-1 and V is TRBV30, with TRBD1 matching 8 bases. The CDR3 spans 17 residues. Looked up from germline, CDR1 is GTSNPN and CDR2 is SVGIG (reference sequence). Trimming at V came to 3 bases and at J to 0 bases, leaving 12 bases not matched to a gene. CDR3 region: CAWRSYRGVGMNTEAFF. In DNA form, the CDR3 reads TGTGCCTGGAGATCGTACAGGGGGGTCGGAATGAACACTGAAGCTTTCTTT.